This entry describes one T cell receptor (beta chain). The antigen is undetermined. Deep-level settings were used for running the assay. For each subset, genomic DNA was distributed in equal portions over several immunoSEQ plates. TCRdb's copy holds only in-frame clones and misses some; the assay was immunoSEQ multiplex PCR. The sample holds fewer than 600,000 clones, roughly four fifths seen once. The CDR3 spans 16 residues. The germline CDR1 and CDR2 sequences are KGHSH and LQKENI. The V gene lost 3 bases and the J gene lost 2 bases, with 16 bases spanning the gap. The sample is drawn from a study of shared clonotypes between healthy human individuals. Study as a whole: In total, the donors were two women and a few men aged 18 to 49.

General study findings and limits: How much donors shared clonotypes was expected to be affected by sequencing depth.

This chain links TRBV18 with TRBJ2-5, with a tentative D call TRBD1 (6 bases). This receptor was taken from a woman aged 40-49 years in good health. Some clones in this sample may be carry-over from other donors' samples. Sequenced input: PBMCs. The CDR3 is CASSPAETGSQETQYF. As DNA, the CDR3 is TGTGCCAGCTCACCGGCCGAAACAGGGTCTCAAGAGACCCAGTACTTC.